This is a list of T cell receptor beta chains from one sample in a study of identifying expanded T cells in peripheral blood. Assay used: immunoSEQ multiplex PCR; TCRdb lists only in-frame clones, some missing. This table holds 75,000 to 90,000 clones, 70% to 90% found once. Specimen: blood. These receptor sequences come from a person aged 18 to 70 in good health. Each CDR3 is given with its conserved first and last residue.

J: TRBJ1-2
V: TRBV19
CDR3: CASSTLSRLTNYGYTF

J: TRBJ1-6
V: TRBV5-6
CDR3: CASSFLDRGGNSPLHF

J: TRBJ2-4
V: TRBV18
CDR3: CASSPQGVVKNIQYF

J: TRBJ2-7
V: TRBV9
CDR3: CASSVVSGTGSYEQYF

J: TRBJ2-2
V: TRBV5-6
CDR3: CASSLGLAGAPGELFF

J: TRBJ2-1
V: TRBV27
CDR3: CASSLFIASGRNEQFF

J: TRBJ1-4
V: TRBV27
CDR3: CASRATGAGANEKLFF

J: TRBJ1-2
V: TRBV4-3
CDR3: CASADRAGANYGYTF

J: TRBJ1-1
V: TRBV5-8
CDR3: CASSLGGAAYEAFF

J: TRBJ2-5
V: TRBV5-4
CDR3: CASSFGQPIVATQYF

J: TRBJ1-5
V: TRBV6-1
CDR3: CASSGGEPITNQPQHF

J: TRBJ1-2
V: TRBV25-1
CDR3: CASSESGDRTGYTF

J: TRBJ1-6
V: TRBV7-9
CDR3: CASSLEGGPYNSPLHF

J: TRBJ2-7
V: TRBV5-6
CDR3: CASRPWGSGTYEQYF

J: TRBJ2-6
V: TRBV4-2
CDR3: CASRRGSGANVLTF

J: TRBJ1-3
V: TRBV19
CDR3: CASASGVGNTIYF

J: TRBJ2-7
V: TRBV7-8
CDR3: CASSQYHEWSPSYEQYF

J: TRBJ2-7
V: TRBV14
CDR3: CASAGGYEQYF

J: TRBJ2-1
V: TRBV5-6
CDR3: CASSPRAGISNEQFF

J: TRBJ1-1
V: TRBV20-1
CDR3: CSVPESSEAFF

J: TRBJ1-1
V: TRBV11-3
CDR3: CASSLNPGNTEAFF

J: TRBJ2-4
V: TRBV7-2
CDR3: CASSVAGGSKNIQYF

J: TRBJ2-1
V: TRBV5-4
CDR3: CASSHYNEQFF

J: TRBJ2-3
V: TRBV11-2
CDR3: CASSVNSQGSNSDTQYF

J: TRBJ2-7
V: TRBV7-3
CDR3: CASSLTPPREVTYEQYF

J: TRBJ1-1
V: TRBV29-1
CDR3: CSVEDTDMNTEAFF

J: TRBJ2-7
V: TRBV4-3
CDR3: CASSQGSLAGAYEQYF

J: TRBJ1-3
V: TRBV9
CDR3: CASSVEGGGRGNTIYF

J: TRBJ1-4
V: TRBV6-1
CDR3: CASSSRREKLFF

J: TRBJ2-1
V: TRBV7-9
CDR3: CASSLRPRAVMNEQFF

J: TRBJ2-5
V: TRBV2
CDR3: CASSETSGETQYF

J: TRBJ2-7
V: TRBV6-1
CDR3: CASKTQLYSYEQYF

J: TRBJ2-1
V: TRBV9
CDR3: CASSPQTAYNEQFF

J: TRBJ2-4
V: TRBV5-1
CDR3: CASSPRTGGTDIQYF

J: TRBJ1-1
V: TRBV19
CDR3: CASLGGGAFF

J: TRBJ1-3
V: TRBV28
CDR3: CASSLKGKGGNTIYF

J: TRBJ2-6
V: TRBV25-1
CDR3: CASTGIGGANVLTF

J: TRBJ2-7
V: TRBV4-1
CDR3: CASSEGLAGGSYEQYF

J: TRBJ2-1
V: TRBV13
CDR3: CASSLGPNDNEQFF

J: TRBJ1-1
V: TRBV5-5
CDR3: CASSWGMGVERNTEAFF

J: TRBJ1-4
V: TRBV2
CDR3: CASRKGTPASGEKLFF

J: TRBJ2-7
V: TRBV19
CDR3: CASSISDRVGTKVYEQYF

J: TRBJ1-6
V: TRBV5-1
CDR3: CASSPRTGGAGSPLHF

J: TRBJ2-7
V: TRBV6-5
CDR3: CASSADRRTSYEQYF

J: TRBJ2-3
V: TRBV10-3
CDR3: CAISESLAGHTDTQYF

J: TRBJ2-5
V: TRBV5-4
CDR3: CASSTQGRETQYF

J: TRBJ2-7
V: TRBV10-2
CDR3: CASRATGTVPMREQYF

J: TRBJ2-4
V: TRBV19
CDR3: CASSIGAKNIQYF

J: TRBJ1-2
V: TRBV19
CDR3: CASKKVGTGANYGYTF

J: TRBJ2-7
V: TRBV7-9
CDR3: CASQRASHNYEQYF

J: TRBJ1-2
V: TRBV18
CDR3: CASSPPGWGYGYTF

J: TRBJ2-3
V: TRBV5-6
CDR3: CASSSPGSGGAGTQYF

J: TRBJ1-4
V: TRBV10-3
CDR3: CAISDLPGNGEKLFF

J: TRBJ2-1
V: TRBV7-8
CDR3: CASSLEDRNPYNEQFF

J: TRBJ2-5
V: TRBV7-9
CDR3: CASSPGLAVGTQYF

J: TRBJ1-1
V: TRBV5-4
CDR3: CASSLLQGLNTEAFF